This record covers a single TCR beta chain. Its antigen is currently unknown. This record comes from a study of cytomegalovirus exposure and HLA in healthy donors. For the study at large: The Caucasian-associated ancestry cluster held roughly 80% of around 380 genotyped donors.

This CDR3 has 13 amino acids. The germline V gene encodes CDR1 SEHNR and CDR2 FQNEAQ (reference sequence). V lost 4 bases, J lost 1 base, and 7 bases lay in between. Study findings and constraints: Per published accounts, TCR beta sequences correctly predicted the HLA-A and HLA-B alleles of most subjects. An analysis that came later showed most CMV-associated TCR beta chains appearing HLA-restricted. Cytomegalovirus-associated TCR beta chains were listed, numbering some 180.

With 60 Vbeta and 13 Jbeta primers, the PCR was carried out. Sequencing was performed with immunoSEQ multiplex PCR; in TCRdb, only in-frame clones are kept and a portion is missing. The sample holds a few hundred thousand clones, approximately 68% seen once. The sequence was obtained from a woman aged 25-40 years in good health and CMV-seronegative. The chain combines TRBV7-9 with TRBJ2-5; D gene uncertain. Sequencing was carried out using PBMCs. Here the CDR3 DNA reads TGTGCCAGCAGCTGGGCCATCCAAGAGACCCAGTACTTC. Encoded protein: CASSWAIQETQYF. Based on the CDR3 plus reference TRBV7-9 and TRBJ2-5, the full variable domain is DTGVSQNPRHKITKRGQNVTFRCDPISEHNRLYWYRQTLGQGPEFLTYFQNEAQLEKSRLLSDRFSAERPKGSFSTLEIQRTEQGDSAMYLCASSWAIQETQYFGPGTRLLVL.